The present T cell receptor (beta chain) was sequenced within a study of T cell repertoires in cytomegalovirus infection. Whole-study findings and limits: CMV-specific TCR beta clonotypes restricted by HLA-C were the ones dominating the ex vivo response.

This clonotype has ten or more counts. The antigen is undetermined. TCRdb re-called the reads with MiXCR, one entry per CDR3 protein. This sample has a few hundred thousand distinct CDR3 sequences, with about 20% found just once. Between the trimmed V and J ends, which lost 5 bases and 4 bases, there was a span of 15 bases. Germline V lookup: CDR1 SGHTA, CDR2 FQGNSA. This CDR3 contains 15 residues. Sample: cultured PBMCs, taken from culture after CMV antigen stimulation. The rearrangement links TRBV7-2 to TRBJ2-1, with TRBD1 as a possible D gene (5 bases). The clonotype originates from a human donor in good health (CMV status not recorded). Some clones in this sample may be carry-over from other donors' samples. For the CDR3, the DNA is TGTGCCAGCAGCCTTCAGGGTACGGATTACAATGAGCAGTTCTTC. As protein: CASSLQGTDYNEQFF.